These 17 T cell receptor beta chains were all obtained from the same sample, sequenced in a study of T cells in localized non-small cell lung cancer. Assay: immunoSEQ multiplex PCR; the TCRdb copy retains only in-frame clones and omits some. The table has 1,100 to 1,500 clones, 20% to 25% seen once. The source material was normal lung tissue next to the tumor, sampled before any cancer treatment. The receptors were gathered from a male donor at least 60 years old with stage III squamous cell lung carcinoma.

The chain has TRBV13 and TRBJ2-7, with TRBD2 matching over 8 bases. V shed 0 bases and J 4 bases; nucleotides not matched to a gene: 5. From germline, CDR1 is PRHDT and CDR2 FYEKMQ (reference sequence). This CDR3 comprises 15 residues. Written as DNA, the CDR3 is TGTGCCAGCAGCTTAGGCGGCGGGAGGACTTACGAGCAGTACTTC. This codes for CASSLGGGRTYEQYF. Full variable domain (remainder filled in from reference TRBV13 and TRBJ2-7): AAGVIQSPRHLIKEKRETATLKCYPIPRHDTVYWYQQGPGQDPQFLISFYEKMQSDKGSIPDRFSAQQFSDYHSELNMSSLELGDSALYFCASSLGGGRTYEQYFGPGTRLTVT.

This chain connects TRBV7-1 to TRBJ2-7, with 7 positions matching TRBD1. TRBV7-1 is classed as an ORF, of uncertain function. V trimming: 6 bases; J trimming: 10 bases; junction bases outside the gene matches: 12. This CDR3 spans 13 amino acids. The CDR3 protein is CASRPWTGAAQYF. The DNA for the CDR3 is TGTGCCAGCAGACCTTGGACAGGTGCTGCCCAGTACTTC.

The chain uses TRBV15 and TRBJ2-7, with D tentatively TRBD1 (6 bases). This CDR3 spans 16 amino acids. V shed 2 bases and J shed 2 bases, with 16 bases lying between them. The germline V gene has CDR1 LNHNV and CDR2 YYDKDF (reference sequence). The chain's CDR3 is CATSRRRDTGPYEQYF. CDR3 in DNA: TGTGCCACCAGCAGACGCCGGGACACCGGGCCCTACGAGCAGTACTTC.

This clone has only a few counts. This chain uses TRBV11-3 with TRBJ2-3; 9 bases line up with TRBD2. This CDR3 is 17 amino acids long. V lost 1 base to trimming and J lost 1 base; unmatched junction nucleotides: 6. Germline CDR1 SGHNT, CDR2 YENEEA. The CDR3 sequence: CASSLGSLAGRTDTQYF. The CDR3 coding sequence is TGTGCCAGCAGCTTAGGGTCCCTAGCGGGACGCACAGATACGCAGTATTTT. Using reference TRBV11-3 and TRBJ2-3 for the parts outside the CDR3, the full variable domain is EAGVVQSPRYKIIEKKQPVAFWCNPISGHNTLYWYLQNLGQGPELLIRYENEEAVDDSQLPKDRFSAERLKGVDSTLKIQPAELGDSAVYLCASSLGSLAGRTDTQYFGPGTRLTVL.

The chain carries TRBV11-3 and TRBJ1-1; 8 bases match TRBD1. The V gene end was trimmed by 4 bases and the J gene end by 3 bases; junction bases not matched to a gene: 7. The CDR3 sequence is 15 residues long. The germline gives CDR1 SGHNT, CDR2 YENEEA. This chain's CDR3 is CASSSITGGDTEAFF. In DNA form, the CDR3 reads TGTGCCAGCAGCTCAATAACAGGGGGAGACACTGAAGCTTTCTTT.

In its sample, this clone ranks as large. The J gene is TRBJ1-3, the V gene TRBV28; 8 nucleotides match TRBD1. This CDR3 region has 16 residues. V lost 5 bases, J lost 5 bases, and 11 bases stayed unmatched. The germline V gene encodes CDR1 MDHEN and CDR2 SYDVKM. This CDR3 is CASSPPRTGPRNTIYF. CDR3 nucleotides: TGTGCCAGCAGTCCTCCTCGGACAGGGCCTCGAAACACCATATATTTT.

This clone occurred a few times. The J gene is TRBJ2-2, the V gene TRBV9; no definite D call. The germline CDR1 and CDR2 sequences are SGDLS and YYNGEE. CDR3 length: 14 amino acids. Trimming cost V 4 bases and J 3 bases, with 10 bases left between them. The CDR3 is CASSPPSDTGELFF. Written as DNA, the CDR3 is TGTGCCAGCAGCCCCCCCTCTGACACCGGGGAGCTGTTTTTT.

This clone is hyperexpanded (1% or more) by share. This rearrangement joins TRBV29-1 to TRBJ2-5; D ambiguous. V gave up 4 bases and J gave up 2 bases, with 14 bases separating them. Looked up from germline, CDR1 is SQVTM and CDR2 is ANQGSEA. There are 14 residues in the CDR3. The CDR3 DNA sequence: TGCAGCGTTGGTATTGACGGGCTACAAGAGACCCAGTACTTC. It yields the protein CSVGIDGLQETQYF.

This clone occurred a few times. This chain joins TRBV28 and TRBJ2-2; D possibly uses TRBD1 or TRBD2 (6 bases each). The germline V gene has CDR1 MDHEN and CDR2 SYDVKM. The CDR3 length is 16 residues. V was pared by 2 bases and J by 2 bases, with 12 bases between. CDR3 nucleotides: TGTGCCAGCAGTTTAGTGACAGGACTAAACACCGGGGAGCTGTTTTTT. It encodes CASSLVTGLNTGELFF.

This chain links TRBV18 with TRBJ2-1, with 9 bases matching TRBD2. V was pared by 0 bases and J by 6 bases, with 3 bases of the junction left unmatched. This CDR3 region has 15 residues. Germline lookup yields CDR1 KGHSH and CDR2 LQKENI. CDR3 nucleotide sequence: TGTGCCAGCTCACCACCTATGACTAGCGGCAATGAGCAGTTCTTC. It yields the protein CASSPPMTSGNEQFF.

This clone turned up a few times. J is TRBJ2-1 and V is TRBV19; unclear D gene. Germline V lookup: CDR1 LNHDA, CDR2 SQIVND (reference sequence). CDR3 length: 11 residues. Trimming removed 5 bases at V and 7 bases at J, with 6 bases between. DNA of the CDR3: TGTGCCAGTAGTCTACGGAATGAGCAGTTCTTC. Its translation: CASSLRNEQFF.

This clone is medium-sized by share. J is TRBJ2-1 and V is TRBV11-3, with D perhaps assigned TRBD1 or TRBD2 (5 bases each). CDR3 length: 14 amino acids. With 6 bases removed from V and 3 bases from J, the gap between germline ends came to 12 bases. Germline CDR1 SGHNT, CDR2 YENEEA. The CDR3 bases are TGTGCCAGCAGGTCCCGGGACCTCTACAATGAGCAGTTCTTC. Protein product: CASRSRDLYNEQFF. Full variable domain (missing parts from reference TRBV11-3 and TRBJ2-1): EAGVVQSPRYKIIEKKQPVAFWCNPISGHNTLYWYLQNLGQGPELLIRYENEEAVDDSQLPKDRFSAERLKGVDSTLKIQPAELGDSAVYLCASRSRDLYNEQFFGPGTRLTVL.

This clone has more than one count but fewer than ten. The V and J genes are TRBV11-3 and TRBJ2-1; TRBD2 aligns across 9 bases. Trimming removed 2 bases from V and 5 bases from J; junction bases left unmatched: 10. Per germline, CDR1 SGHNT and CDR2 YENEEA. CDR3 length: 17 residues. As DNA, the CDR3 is TGTGCCAGCAGCTTAAAATCAGGGCTAGCGGGACACAATGAGCAGTTCTTC. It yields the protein CASSLKSGLAGHNEQFF.

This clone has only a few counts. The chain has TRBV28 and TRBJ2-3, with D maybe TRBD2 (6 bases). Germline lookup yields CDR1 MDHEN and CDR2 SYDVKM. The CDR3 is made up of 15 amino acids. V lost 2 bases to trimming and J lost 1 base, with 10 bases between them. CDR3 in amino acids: CASSLGGGGTDTQYF. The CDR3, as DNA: TGTGCCAGCAGTTTAGGCGGCGGGGGCACAGATACGCAGTATTTT.

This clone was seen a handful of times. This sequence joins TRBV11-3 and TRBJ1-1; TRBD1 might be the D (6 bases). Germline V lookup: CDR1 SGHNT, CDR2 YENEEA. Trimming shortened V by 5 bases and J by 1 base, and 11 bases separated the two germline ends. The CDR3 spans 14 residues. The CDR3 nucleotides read TGTGCCAGCAGCCAAATACAGGGGAACACTGAAGCTTTCTTT. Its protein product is CASSQIQGNTEAFF. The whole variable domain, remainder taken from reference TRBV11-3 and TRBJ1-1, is EAGVVQSPRYKIIEKKQPVAFWCNPISGHNTLYWYLQNLGQGPELLIRYENEEAVDDSQLPKDRFSAERLKGVDSTLKIQPAELGDSAVYLCASSQIQGNTEAFFGQGTRLTVV.

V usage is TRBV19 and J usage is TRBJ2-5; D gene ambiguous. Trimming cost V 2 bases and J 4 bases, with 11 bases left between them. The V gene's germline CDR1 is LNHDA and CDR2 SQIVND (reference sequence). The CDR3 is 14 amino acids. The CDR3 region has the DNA TGTGCCAGTAGTATATCAAGTTACGGAGAGACCCAGTACTTC. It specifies CASSISSYGETQYF.

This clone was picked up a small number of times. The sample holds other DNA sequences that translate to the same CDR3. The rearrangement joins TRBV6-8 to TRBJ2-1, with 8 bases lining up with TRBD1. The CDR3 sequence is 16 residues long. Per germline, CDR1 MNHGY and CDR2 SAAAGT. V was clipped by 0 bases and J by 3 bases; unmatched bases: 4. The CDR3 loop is CASSYSPTGDYNEQFF. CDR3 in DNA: TGTGCCAGCAGTTACTCCCCGACAGGGGACTACAATGAGCAGTTCTTC.